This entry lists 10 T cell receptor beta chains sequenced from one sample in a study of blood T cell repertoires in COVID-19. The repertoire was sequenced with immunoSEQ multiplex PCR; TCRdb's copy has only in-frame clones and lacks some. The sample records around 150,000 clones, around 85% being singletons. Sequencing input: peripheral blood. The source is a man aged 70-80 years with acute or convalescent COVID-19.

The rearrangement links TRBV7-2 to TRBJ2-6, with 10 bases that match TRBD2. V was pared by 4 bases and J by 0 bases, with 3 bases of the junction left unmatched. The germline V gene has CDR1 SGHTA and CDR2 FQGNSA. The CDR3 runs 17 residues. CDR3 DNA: TGTGCCAGCAGCTGGACTAGCGGCATCTCTGGGGCCAACGTCCTGACTTTC. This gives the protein CASSWTSGISGANVLTF.

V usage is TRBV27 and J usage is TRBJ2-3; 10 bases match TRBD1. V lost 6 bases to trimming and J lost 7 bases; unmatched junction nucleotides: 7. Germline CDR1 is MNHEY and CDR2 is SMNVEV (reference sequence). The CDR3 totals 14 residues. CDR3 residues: CASRRQGAQHTQYF. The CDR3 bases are TGTGCCAGCAGAAGACAGGGGGCGCAACATACGCAGTATTTT.

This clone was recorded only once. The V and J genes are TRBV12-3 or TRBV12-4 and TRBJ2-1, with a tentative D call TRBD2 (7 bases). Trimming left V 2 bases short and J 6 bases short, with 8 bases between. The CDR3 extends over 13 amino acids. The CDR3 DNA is TGTGCCAGCAGTTTAAGGGGGGGCAATGAGCAGTTCTTC. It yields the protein CASSLRGGNEQFF.

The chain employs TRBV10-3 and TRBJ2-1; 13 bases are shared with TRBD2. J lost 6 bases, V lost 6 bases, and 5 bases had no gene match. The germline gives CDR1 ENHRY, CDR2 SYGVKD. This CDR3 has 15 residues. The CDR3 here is CAISGLAGEGNEQFF. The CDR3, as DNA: TGTGCCATCAGCGGACTAGCGGGAGAAGGCAATGAGCAGTTCTTC.

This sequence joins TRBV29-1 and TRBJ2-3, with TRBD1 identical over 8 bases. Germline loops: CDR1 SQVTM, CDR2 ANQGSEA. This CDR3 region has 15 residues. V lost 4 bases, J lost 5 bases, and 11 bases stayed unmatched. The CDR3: CSVGLGQGAGDTQYF. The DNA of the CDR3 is TGCAGCGTTGGCCTTGGACAGGGAGCGGGAGATACGCAGTATTTT.

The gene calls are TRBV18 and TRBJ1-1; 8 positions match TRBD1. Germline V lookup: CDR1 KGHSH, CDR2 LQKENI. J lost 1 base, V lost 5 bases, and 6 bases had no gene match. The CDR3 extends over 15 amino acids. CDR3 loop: CASSSGTGGNTEAFF. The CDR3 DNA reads TGTGCCAGCTCATCCGGGACAGGAGGGAACACTGAAGCTTTCTTT.

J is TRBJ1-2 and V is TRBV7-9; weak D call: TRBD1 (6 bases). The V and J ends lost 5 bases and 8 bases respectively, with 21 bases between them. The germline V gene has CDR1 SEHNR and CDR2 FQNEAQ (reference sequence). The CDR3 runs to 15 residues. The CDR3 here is CASSPWRGGEGGYTF. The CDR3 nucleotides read TGTGCCAGCAGCCCCTGGCGGGGGGGCGAAGGGGGCTACACCTTC.

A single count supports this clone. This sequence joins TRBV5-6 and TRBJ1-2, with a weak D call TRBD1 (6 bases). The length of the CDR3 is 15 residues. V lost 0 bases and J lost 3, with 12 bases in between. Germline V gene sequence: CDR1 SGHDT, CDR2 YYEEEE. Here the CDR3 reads CASSLGQALDYGYTF. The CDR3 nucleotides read TGTGCCAGCAGCTTGGGACAGGCTCTCGACTATGGCTACACCTTC.

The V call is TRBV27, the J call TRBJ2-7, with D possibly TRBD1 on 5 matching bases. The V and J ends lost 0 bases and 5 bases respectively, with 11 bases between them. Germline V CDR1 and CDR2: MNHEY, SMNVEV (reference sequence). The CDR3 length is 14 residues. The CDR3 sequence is CASSLSGHADEQYF. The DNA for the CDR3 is TGTGCCAGCAGTTTATCCGGACATGCGGACGAGCAGTACTTC.

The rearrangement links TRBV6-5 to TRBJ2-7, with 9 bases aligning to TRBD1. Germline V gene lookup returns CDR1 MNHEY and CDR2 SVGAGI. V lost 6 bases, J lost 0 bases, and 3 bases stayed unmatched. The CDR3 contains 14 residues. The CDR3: CASRPTGGSYEQYF. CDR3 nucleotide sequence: TGTGCCAGCAGACCGACAGGGGGCTCCTACGAGCAGTACTTC.